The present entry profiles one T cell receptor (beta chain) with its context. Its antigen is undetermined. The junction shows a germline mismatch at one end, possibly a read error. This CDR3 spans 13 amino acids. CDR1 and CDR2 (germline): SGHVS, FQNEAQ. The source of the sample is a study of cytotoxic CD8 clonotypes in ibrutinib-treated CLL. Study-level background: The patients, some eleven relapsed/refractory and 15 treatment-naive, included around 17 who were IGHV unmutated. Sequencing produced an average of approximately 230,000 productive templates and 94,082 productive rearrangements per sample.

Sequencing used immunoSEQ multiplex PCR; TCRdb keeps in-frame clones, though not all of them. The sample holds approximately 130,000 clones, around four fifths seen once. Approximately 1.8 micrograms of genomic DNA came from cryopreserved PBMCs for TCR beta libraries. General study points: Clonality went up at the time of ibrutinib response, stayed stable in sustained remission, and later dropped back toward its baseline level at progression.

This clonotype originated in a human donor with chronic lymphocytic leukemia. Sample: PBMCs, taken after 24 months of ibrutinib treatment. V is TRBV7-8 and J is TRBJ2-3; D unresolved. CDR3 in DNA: TGTGCCAGCAGTTTAGTCGACGGAGATACGCAGTATTTT. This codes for CASSLVDGDTQYF.